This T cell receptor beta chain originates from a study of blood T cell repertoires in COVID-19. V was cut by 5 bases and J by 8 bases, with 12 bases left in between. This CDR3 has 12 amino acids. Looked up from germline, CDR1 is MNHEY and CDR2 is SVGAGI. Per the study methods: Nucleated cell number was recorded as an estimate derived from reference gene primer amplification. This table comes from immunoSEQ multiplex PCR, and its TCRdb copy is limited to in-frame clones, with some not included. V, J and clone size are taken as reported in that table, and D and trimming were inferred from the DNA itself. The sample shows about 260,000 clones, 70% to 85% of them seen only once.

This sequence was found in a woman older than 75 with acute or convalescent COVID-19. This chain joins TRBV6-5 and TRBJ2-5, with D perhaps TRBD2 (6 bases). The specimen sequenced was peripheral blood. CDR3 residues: CASSRDSRTQYF. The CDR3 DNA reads TGTGCCAGCAGTAGGGACTCTCGAACCCAGTACTTC.